A single T cell receptor beta chain is shown here with its context. Clones were sequenced by immunoSEQ multiplex PCR, and TCRdb holds only the in-frame ones, with some missing. The table lists roughly 140,000 clones, around four fifths of them singletons, with about 3.8% in the top ten. The germline CDR1 and CDR2 sequences are LNHDA and SQIVND (reference sequence). The CDR3 runs to 16 residues. Germline trimming cut 5 bases from V and 4 bases from J; bases unmatched to any gene: 8. The source of the sample is a study of blood T cell repertoires in COVID-19. This TCR derives from a woman of 80 years or more with acute or convalescent COVID-19. Material: peripheral blood. V and J are TRBV19 and TRBJ2-1; 10 bases are shared with TRBD2. This CDR3 is CASSQSGRAGYNEQFF. The CDR3 region has the DNA TGTGCCAGTAGTCAAAGCGGGAGGGCCGGATACAATGAGCAGTTCTTC.